This T cell receptor (beta chain) was captured by sequencing in a study of T cell responses to AZD1222 COVID-19 vaccine (dated by TCRdb to the early 2020s). Some background on the complete study: AZD1222 recipients whose second dose came at about 4 weeks and those whose second dose came at about 12 weeks were combined into one group, since spike-specific TCR depth and breadth did not differ between the two schedules. A total of 233 trial participants underwent TCR sequencing, of whom about 200 received two doses of AZD1222 and about 26 received two doses of the MenACWY control vaccine. Trial participants were enrolled by age into subgroups of 18-55, 56-69 and 70-plus years, and around 150, 28 and 57 TCR-sequenced participants, respectively, were included in these subgroups.

V is shortened by 5 bases, J by 8 bases, and the region joining them spans 7 bases. The germline V gene specifies MNHEY as CDR1 and SVGEGT as CDR2. The CDR3 starts with the cysteine, ends with the phenylalanine, and has 11 residues. Only CDR3 DNA is held: 33 bases, read in frame from base 1. General conclusions and limits of the study: A significant rise in spike-specific TCR breadth and depth was observed after two AZD1222 doses relative to day 0 and relative to MenACWY recipients. Vaccine-associated CD4 TCRs spanned the whole spike protein, with dominant responses in regions 160-218 and 743-854. Participants were mostly white British, with more females than males. The authors suggested clonal diversity may have been underestimated. The 56-69-year group was small, and its depth increase did not reach significance, likely because of low power. No day 14 peak-response samples were available, so repertoires were characterized only after the peak T cell response. Only five to seven AZD1222 recipients were SARS-CoV-2 seropositive at baseline, limiting conclusions about previously exposed vaccinees. Nearly half of unique spike-specific TCRs reportedly recognized epitopes outside regions mutated in the B.1.351 and B.1.1.7 variants.

The CDR3 regions of human TCRbeta chains were analyzed by immunosequencing. In the original analysis: Repertoire TCRs were checked for matches against a reference library of SARS-CoV-2-specific TCRs that had been generated using the MIRA antigen-specificity platform. Breadth was defined as the fraction of unique TCRs that were SARS-CoV-2-associated, and depth was defined as the fraction of total T cells that were SARS-CoV-2-associated. Using the MIRA data, every spike-specific TCR was mapped to the spike region that the TCR reacted to and assigned to either a CD4 or a CD8 class. Log10-transformed breadth and depth values were compared by one-way ANOVA with Sidak's multiple comparisons tests. What TCRdb holds here is the immuneACCESS table cut down to in-frame rearrangements. Part of the clones is not present; checked against another copy, under half of the missing clones reflect an unresolved V gene, and the others are unexplained. V and J calls and clone size are copied from that table; D and trimming were computed from the DNA. The sample has nearly 110,000 clones on record, about 85% of them singletons. The top ten clonotypes cover approximately 4% of the sample.

Worth noting for this clone: No antigen is known for it. Per-base quality was not reported, and no clone a single base away is much larger than it.

The meaning of the sample's time point label: baseline before first vaccination. Vaccinee samples came from UK trials COV001 and COV002, including a single-blind randomized controlled phase 2/3 trial of AZD1222 (ChAdOx1 nCoV-19) in healthy adults. Trial participant PBMC samples were collected at day 0 and day 28 after the second dose for TCRbeta chain sequencing. The sample consisted of peripheral blood, taken on day 0 of AZD1222 vaccination. The sequence was obtained from an adult in good health. Recombination linked TRBV6-2 or TRBV6-3 to TRBJ2-1; no D gene is confidently identified. The CDR3 has the sequence CASSTAYEQFF. The nucleotides read TGTGCCAGCAGTACTGCCTATGAGCAGTTCTTC.